A selection of T cell receptor beta chains follows, all from one sample in a study of human T cells and chemical hapten exposure. A single record per CDR3 protein comes from TCRdb applying MiXCR to the RACE reads. In the table there are approximately 80,000 distinct CDR3 sequences, 9.5% to 12% of which are singletons. The material sequenced was whole blood, taken in connection with sensitization to the hapten diphenylcyclopropenone (DPC). Receptors originate from a woman aged 50 to 65 with alopecia areata. Some clones in this sample may be carry-over from other donors' samples. CDR3s include the opening cysteine and the closing phenylalanine or tryptophan. A D gene is named only where the DNA matches it firmly. Only some rows state a clone size, as once, few, many or a class for expanded clones.

TRBJ2-3 TRBV3-1 many TRBD1 CASSPTGGLDTQYF TGTGCCAGCAGCCCTACAGGGGGACTAGATACGCAGTATTTT
TRBJ2-1 TRBV14 many TRBD2 CASSSFGRASVNEQFF TGTGCCAGCAGCTCATTCGGGAGGGCCTCCGTGAATGAGCAGTTCTTC
TRBJ1-2 TRBV20-1 few - CSASGGTNYGYTF TGCAGTGCTAGTGGCGGGACTAACTATGGCTACACCTTC
TRBJ1-6 TRBV28 - TRBD1 CVTGPGGNSPLHF TGTGTGACCGGGCCAGGGGGTAATTCACCCCTCCACTTT
TRBJ2-7 TRBV29-1 many - CSVVPGHSYEQYF TGCAGCGTCGTCCCCGGACACTCCTACGAGCAGTACTTC
TRBJ2-2 TRBV7-8 many TRBD2 CASSLGSGLAGDTGELFF TGTGCCAGCAGCTTAGGATCGGGACTAGCGGGGGACACCGGGGAGCTGTTTTTT
TRBJ2-2 TRBV13 few TRBD1 CASSDRQGTAGELFF TGTGCCAGCAGCGATCGACAGGGGACGGCCGGGGAGCTGTTTTTT
TRBJ2-5 TRBV5-1 - - CASTRSGTETQYF TGCGCCAGCACGCGTAGTGGTACGGAGACCCAGTACTTC
TRBJ2-7 TRBV6-5 - TRBD1 CASKRVQGGGYEQYF TGTGCCAGCAAACGGGTCCAAGGGGGCGGATACGAGCAGTACTTC
TRBJ1-2 TRBV20-1 many TRBD1 CSALLGQGSYGYTF TGCAGTGCTCTGTTGGGACAGGGTAGCTATGGCTACACCTTC
TRBJ2-1 TRBV7-7 many TRBD2 CASSLGTSSFYNEQFF TGTGCTAGCAGCTTGGGGACTAGCAGTTTTTACAATGAGCAGTTCTTC
TRBJ1-1 TRBV12-3/TRBV12-4 few - CASRRKMNTEAFF TGTGCCAGCAGGAGGAAGATGAACACTGAAGCTTTCTTT
TRBJ1-2 TRBV7-2 many - CASSLGQVRRDGYTF TGTGCCAGCAGCTTAGGCCAGGTCCGTCGCGATGGCTACACCTTC
TRBJ1-4 TRBV30 many - CAWSVQGVEKLFF TGTGCCTGGAGTGTACAGGGCGTTGAAAAACTGTTTTTT
TRBJ1-1 TRBV30 many - CAWRNRGVRTEAFF TGTGCCTGGAGGAACCGGGGAGTCCGTACTGAAGCTTTCTTT
TRBJ2-1 TRBV30 many - CAWSVRVGNEQFF TGTGCCTGGAGTGTAAGGGTTGGCAATGAGCAGTTCTTC
TRBJ2-7 TRBV18 many - CASSPYSSYEQYF TGTGCCAGCTCACCCTACAGCTCCTACGAGCAGTACTTC